These T cell receptor beta chains were read from a single sample in a study of cytomegalovirus exposure and HLA in healthy donors. The data were produced by immunoSEQ multiplex PCR, yet TCRdb's version contains in-frame clones alone and is incomplete. The data show about 160,000 clones, around three quarters seen once. Source material: PBMCs. The origin of the receptors is a man aged 35-49 years in good health and CMV-seronegative. CDR3s include the opening cysteine and the closing phenylalanine or tryptophan. A D gene is named only where the DNA matches it firmly. For some rows the clone size is stated as once, few or many, or as a class when expanded; others skip it.

size: -
V: TRBV7-9
D: -
J: TRBJ1-2
CDR3: CSSGVQGGYTF
DNA: TGTTCCAGCGGTGTGCAGGGTGGCTACACCTTC

size: -
V: TRBV5-4
D: -
J: TRBJ1-6
CDR3: CASKEGGSYNSPLHF
DNA: TGTGCCAGTAAGGAGGGGGGGTCCTATAATTCACCCCTCCACTTT

size: -
V: TRBV7-9
D: TRBD2
J: TRBJ2-1
CDR3: CASSRLAGVSYNEQFF
DNA: TGTGCCAGCAGCCGACTAGCGGGAGTGTCCTACAATGAGCAGTTCTTC

size: -
V: TRBV27
D: -
J: TRBJ2-7
CDR3: CASSLIQGTDEYF
DNA: TGTGCCAGCAGTTTAATACAAGGAACAGACGAGTACTTC

size: few
V: TRBV28
D: -
J: TRBJ1-2
CDR3: CASSLMIGSGYTF
DNA: TGTGCCAGCAGTTTAATGATCGGTAGTGGCTACACCTTC

size: -
V: TRBV5-1
D: TRBD1
J: TRBJ1-5
CDR3: CASSLAGGGGNQPQHF
DNA: TGCGCCAGCAGCTTGGCAGGGGGCGGGGGCAATCAGCCCCAGCATTTT

size: -
V: TRBV5-4
D: -
J: TRBJ2-3
CDR3: CASSLASAGADTQYF
DNA: TGTGCCAGCAGCTTGGCCTCGGCAGGGGCAGATACGCAGTATTTT

size: -
V: TRBV27
D: TRBD1
J: TRBJ2-6
CDR3: CASSRRQGLVSGANVLTF
DNA: TGTGCCAGCAGTCGACGACAGGGGTTGGTCTCTGGGGCCAACGTCCTGACTTTC

size: -
V: TRBV5-1
D: TRBD1
J: TRBJ2-5
CDR3: CASSQDRVETQYF
DNA: TGCGCCAGCAGCCAGGACAGGGTCGAGACCCAGTACTTC

size: -
V: TRBV7-2
D: TRBD2
J: TRBJ2-5
CDR3: CASSPRLAGYQETQYF
DNA: TGTGCCAGCAGCCCAAGACTAGCGGGATACCAAGAGACCCAGTACTTC

size: -
V: TRBV7-2
D: -
J: TRBJ2-7
CDR3: CASSYRLRGEQYF
DNA: TGTGCCAGCAGCTACCGACTCCGCGGCGAGCAGTACTTC

size: few
V: TRBV28
D: -
J: TRBJ2-1
CDR3: CASNGGAPYNEQFF
DNA: TGTGCCAGCAACGGGGGTGCTCCCTACAATGAGCAGTTCTTC

size: -
V: TRBV19
D: -
J: TRBJ2-7
CDR3: CASSGKRSSYEQYF
DNA: TGTGCCAGTAGTGGCAAGCGAAGCTCCTACGAGCAGTACTTC

size: -
V: TRBV28
D: -
J: TRBJ2-2
CDR3: CASRSTPGELFF
DNA: TGTGCCAGCAGATCCACTCCCGGGGAGCTGTTTTTT

size: -
V: TRBV6-5
D: TRBD2
J: TRBJ2-7
CDR3: CASSYYELAGAYEQYF
DNA: TGTGCCAGCAGTTACTACGAACTAGCGGGAGCCTACGAGCAGTACTTC

size: few
V: TRBV7-2
D: TRBD2
J: TRBJ2-3
CDR3: CASSHQTSGSSTDTQYF
DNA: TGTGCCAGCAGCCATCAGACTAGCGGGAGCTCCACAGATACGCAGTATTTT

size: -
V: TRBV6-5
D: TRBD2
J: TRBJ2-7
CDR3: CASSPMRGRGEQYF
DNA: TGTGCCAGCAGCCCCATGCGCGGGAGAGGCGAGCAGTACTTC

size: -
V: TRBV7-2
D: TRBD1
J: TRBJ2-7
CDR3: CASSAYGTGTYEQYF
DNA: TGTGCCAGCAGCGCGTATGGGACAGGGACCTACGAGCAGTACTTC